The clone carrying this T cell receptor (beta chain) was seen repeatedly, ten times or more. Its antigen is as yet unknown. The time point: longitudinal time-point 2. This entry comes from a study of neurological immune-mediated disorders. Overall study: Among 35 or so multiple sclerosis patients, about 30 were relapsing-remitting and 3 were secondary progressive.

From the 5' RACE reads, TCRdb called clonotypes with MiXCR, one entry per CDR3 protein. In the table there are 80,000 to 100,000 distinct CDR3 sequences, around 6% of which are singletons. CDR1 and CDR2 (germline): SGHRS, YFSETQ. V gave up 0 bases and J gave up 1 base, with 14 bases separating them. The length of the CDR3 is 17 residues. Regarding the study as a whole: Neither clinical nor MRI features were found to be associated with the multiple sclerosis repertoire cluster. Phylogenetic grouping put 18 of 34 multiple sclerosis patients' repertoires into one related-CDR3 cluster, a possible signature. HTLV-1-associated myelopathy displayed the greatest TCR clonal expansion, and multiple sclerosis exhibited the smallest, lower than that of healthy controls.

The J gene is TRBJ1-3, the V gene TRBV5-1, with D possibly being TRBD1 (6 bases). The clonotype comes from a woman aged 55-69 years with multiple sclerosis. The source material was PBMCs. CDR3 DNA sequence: TGCGCCAGCAGCTTGGAGTCAGGGGTATTATCTGGAAACACCATATATTTT. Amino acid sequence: CASSLESGVLSGNTIYF.